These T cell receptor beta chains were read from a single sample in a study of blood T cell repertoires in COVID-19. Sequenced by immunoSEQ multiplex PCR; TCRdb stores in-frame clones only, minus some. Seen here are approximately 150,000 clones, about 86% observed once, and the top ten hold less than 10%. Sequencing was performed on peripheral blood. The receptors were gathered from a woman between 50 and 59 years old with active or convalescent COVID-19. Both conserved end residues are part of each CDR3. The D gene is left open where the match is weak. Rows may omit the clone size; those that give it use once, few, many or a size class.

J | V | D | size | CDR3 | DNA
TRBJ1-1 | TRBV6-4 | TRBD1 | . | CASSEGTGTEAFF | TGTGCCAGCAGTGAGGGGACAGGCACTGAAGCTTTCTTT
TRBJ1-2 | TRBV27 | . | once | CASSLGEGLSYTF | TGTGCCAGCAGTTTAGGTGAGGGCCTGAGCTACACCTTC
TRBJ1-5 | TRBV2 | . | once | CASKGVMNSNQPQHF | TGTGCCAGCAAGGGGGTTATGAATAGCAATCAGCCCCAGCATTTT
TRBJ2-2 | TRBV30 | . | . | CACPGAGNSGELFF | TGTGCCTGCCCAGGGGCAGGGAACAGCGGGGAGCTGTTTTTT
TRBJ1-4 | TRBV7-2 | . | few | CASSPSGGENEKLFF | TGTGCCAGCAGCCCATCGGGAGGGGAGAATGAAAAACTGTTTTTT
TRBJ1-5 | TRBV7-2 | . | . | CASSLAGRDYGSNQPQHF | TGTGCCAGCAGCTTAGCAGGCAGGGATTACGGAAGCAATCAGCCCCAGCATTTT
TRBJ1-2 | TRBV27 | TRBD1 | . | CASSYTGTGFGYGYTF | TGTGCCAGCAGTTACACCGGGACAGGGTTCGGCTATGGCTACACCTTC
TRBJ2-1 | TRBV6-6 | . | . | CASSYSSNEQFF | TGTGCCAGCAGTTACTCTTCTAATGAGCAGTTCTTC
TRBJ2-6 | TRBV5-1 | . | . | CASSLGGSGANVLTF | TGCGCCAGCAGCTTAGGGGGTTCTGGGGCCAACGTCCTGACTTTC
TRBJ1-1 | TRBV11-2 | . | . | CASSLEGAYTEAFF | TGTGCCAGCAGCTTAGAAGGGGCGTACACTGAAGCTTTCTTT
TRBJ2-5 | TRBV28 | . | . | CASSLGAKETQYF | TGTGCCAGCAGTTTGGGGGCTAAAGAGACCCAGTACTTC
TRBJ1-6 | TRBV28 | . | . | CASSFISITASSYNSPLHF | TGTGCCAGCAGTTTCATCTCGATCACCGCGAGCTCCTATAATTCACCCCTCCACTTT
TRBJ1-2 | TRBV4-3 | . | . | CASSQKGVPYGYTF | TGCGCCAGCAGCCAAAAAGGGGTGCCCTATGGCTACACCTTC
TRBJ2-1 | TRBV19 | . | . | CASSDSYNEQFF | TGTGCCAGTAGCGACAGTTACAATGAGCAGTTCTTC
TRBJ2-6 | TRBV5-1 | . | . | CASSLGHGANVLTF | TGCGCCAGCAGCTTGGGGCACGGGGCCAACGTCCTGACTTTC
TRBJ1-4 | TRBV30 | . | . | CAPWTATNEKLFF | TGTGCCCCCTGGACAGCAACTAATGAAAAACTGTTTTTT
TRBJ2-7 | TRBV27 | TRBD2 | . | CASREEVAGYREQYF | TGTGCCAGCAGGGAGGAGGTAGCGGGATACCGCGAGCAGTACTTC
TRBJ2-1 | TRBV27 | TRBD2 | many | CASSLKAGGTSRSEQFF | TGTGCCAGCAGTTTAAAGGCAGGGGGGACTAGCAGGAGTGAGCAGTTCTTC
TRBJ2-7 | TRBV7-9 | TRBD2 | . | CASSSGGFYEQYF | TGTGCCAGCAGCTCGGGGGGATTTTACGAGCAGTACTTC
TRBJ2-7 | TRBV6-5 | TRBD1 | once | CAAKGTAYEQYF | TGTGCCGCCAAAGGGACAGCCTACGAGCAGTACTTC
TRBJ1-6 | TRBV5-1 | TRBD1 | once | CASSLKGAGVDSPLHF | TGCGCCAGCAGCTTAAAGGGGGCTGGAGTTGATTCACCCCTCCACTTT
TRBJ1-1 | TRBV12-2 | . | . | CASRLARQGNTEAFF | TGTGCAAGTCGCTTAGCGCGGCAGGGTAATACTGAAGCTTTCTTT
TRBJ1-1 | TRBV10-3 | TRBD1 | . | CAITEQGINTEAFF | TGTGCCATCACCGAACAGGGGATTAACACTGAAGCTTTCTTT
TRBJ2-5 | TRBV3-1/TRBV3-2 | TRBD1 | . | CASSRDRGLQETQYF | TGTGCCAGCAGCCGGGACAGGGGCCTCCAAGAGACCCAGTACTTC
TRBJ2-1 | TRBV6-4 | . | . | CASSARLASYNEQFF | TGTGCCAGCAGTGCTCGTCTAGCCTCCTACAATGAGCAGTTCTTC
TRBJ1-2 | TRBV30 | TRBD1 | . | CAWRGGQGNYGYTF | TGTGCCTGGAGAGGGGGACAGGGGAACTATGGCTACACCTTC
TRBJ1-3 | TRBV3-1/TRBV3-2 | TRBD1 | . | CASSPSNRGGNTIYF | TGTGCCAGCAGCCCTAGCAACAGGGGTGGAAACACCATATATTTT
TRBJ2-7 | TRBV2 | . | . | CASSRPSYEQYF | TGTGCCAGCAGTCGTCCCTCCTACGAGCAGTACTTC
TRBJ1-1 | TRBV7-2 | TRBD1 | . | CASSTRTGSLEAFF | TGTGCCAGCAGCACCCGGACAGGAAGTCTTGAAGCTTTCTTT